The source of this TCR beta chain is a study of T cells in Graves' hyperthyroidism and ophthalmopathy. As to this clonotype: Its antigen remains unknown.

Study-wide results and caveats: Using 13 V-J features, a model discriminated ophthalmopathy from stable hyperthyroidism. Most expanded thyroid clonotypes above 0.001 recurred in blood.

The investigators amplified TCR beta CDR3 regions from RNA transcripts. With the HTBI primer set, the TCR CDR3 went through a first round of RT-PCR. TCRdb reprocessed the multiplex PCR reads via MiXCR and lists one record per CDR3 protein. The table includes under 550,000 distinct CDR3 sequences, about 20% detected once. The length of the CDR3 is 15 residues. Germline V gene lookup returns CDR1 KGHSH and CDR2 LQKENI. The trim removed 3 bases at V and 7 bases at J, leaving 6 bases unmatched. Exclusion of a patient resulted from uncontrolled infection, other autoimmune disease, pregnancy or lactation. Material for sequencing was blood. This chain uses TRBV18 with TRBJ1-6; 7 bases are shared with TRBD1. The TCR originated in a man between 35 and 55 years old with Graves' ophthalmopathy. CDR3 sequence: CASSPRDSKNSPLHF. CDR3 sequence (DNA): TGTGCCAGCTCACCCCGGGACAGCAAGAATTCACCCCTCCACTTT.